These 14 T cell receptor beta chains were all obtained from the same sample, sequenced in a study of T cells in Graves' hyperthyroidism and ophthalmopathy. Amplification of TCR beta CDR3 regions used RNA as the template. The HTBI set primed first-round TCR CDR3 RT-PCR. TCRdb reanalysed the multiplex PCR reads using MiXCR and keeps one entry per CDR3 protein. The sample contains 160,000 or so distinct CDR3 sequences, 9.4% of which appear only once. The sample consisted of blood. The receptors were gathered from a woman younger than 35 with Graves' hyperthyroidism that later progressed to Graves' ophthalmopathy.

At least ten counts were recorded for this clonotype. This chain joins TRBV6-1 and TRBJ1-1; 7 nucleotides agree with TRBD1. This CDR3 comprises 22 residues. With V trimmed by 3 bases and J by 0 bases, 25 bases remained unmatched. CDR1 and CDR2 (germline): MNHNS, SASEGT. The CDR3 spells CASSEFFPHVLFGDRMNTEAFF. CDR3 in DNA: TGTGCCAGCAGTGAGTTTTTCCCCCATGTGTTGTTTGGGGACAGAATGAACACTGAAGCTTTCTTT.

This clonotype was recorded many times. V and J are TRBV7-3 and TRBJ2-2; D ambiguous. The V end was cut by 1 base, the J end by 6 bases, with 9 bases between. Germline V gene lookup returns CDR1 SGHTA and CDR2 FQGTGA. CDR3 length: 14 residues. As DNA, the CDR3 is TGTGCCAGCAGCTTAAATATGGCTGCCGGGGAGCTGTTTTTT. This encodes CASSLNMAAGELFF.

This chain connects TRBV4-1 to TRBJ2-1; 9 bases line up with TRBD2. Per germline, CDR1 MGHRA and CDR2 YSYEKL. Trimming took 4 bases from V and 2 from J; bases not matched to a gene: 9. This CDR3 is 17 amino acids long. The CDR3 protein is CASSPGTGLAAYNEQFF. The CDR3 nucleotides read TGCGCCAGCAGCCCAGGGACGGGACTAGCAGCCTACAATGAGCAGTTCTTC.

To note about this clonotype: This may arise from a read error, as a much more abundant clone is one base away. The gene calls are TRBV2 and TRBJ1-1, with 7 bases lining up with TRBD1. Germline assignment: CDR1 SNHLY and CDR2 FYNNEI. The length of the CDR3 is 16 residues. The CDR3 sequence is CASSALGTEMNTEDFF. CDR3 in DNA: TGTGCCAGCAGTGCGCTCGGGACAGAAATGAACACTGAAGATTTCTTT.

This clonotype was detected only a few times. This chain uses TRBV24-1 with TRBJ2-1, with 13 bases lining up with TRBD2. V dropped 4 bases and J dropped 3; count of bases not matched to a gene: 2. The germline gives CDR1 KGHDR, CDR2 SFDVKD. The CDR3 is 16 amino acids. CDR3 residues: CATSDTSGGGYNEQFF. The CDR3 DNA follows: TGTGCCACCAGTGACACTAGCGGGGGGGGCTACAATGAGCAGTTCTTC.

This clonotype was picked up a small number of times. This sequence joins TRBV9 and TRBJ1-2; 9 nucleotides line up with TRBD1. The J segment lost 3 bases and the V segment lost 3 bases, leaving 12 bases of the junction unmatched. The CDR3 extends over 17 amino acids. Per germline, CDR1 SGDLS and CDR2 YYNGEE. CDR3 amino acids: CASSGFSTGGVDYGYTF. CDR3 bases: TGTGCCAGCAGCGGATTTTCAACAGGGGGCGTCGACTATGGCTACACCTTC.

The chain uses TRBV20-1 and TRBJ2-2; 7 bases fit TRBD2. Germline lookup yields CDR1 DFQATT and CDR2 SNEGSKA (reference sequence). This CDR3 region has 17 residues. V shed 0 bases and J 3 bases; nucleotides not matched to a gene: 10. The CDR3 DNA is TGCAGTGCTAGAGATCCTCGGACTAGTACCGACACCGGGGAGCTGTTTTTT. It codes for CSARDPRTSTDTGELFF.

At least ten counts were recorded for this clonotype. The rearrangement links TRBV28 to TRBJ1-6; TRBD1 aligns across 7 bases. Germline V gene data show CDR1 as MDHEN and CDR2 as SYDVKM. This CDR3 has 14 residues. Trimming cost V 4 bases and J 7 bases; bases outside gene matches: 4. CDR3 sequence (DNA): TGTGCCAGCAGTTACTTCAGGGGGAATTCACCCCTCCACTTT. It encodes CASSYFRGNSPLHF. Full variable domain (missing parts from reference TRBV28 and TRBJ1-6): DVKVTQSSRYLVKRTGEKVFLECVQDMDHENMFWYRQDPGLGLRLIYFSYDVKMKEKGDIPEGYSVSREKKERFSLILESASTNQTSMYLCASSYFRGNSPLHFGNGTRLTVT.

This clonotype was counted at least ten times. The chain employs TRBV7-8 and TRBJ2-7; 10 bases fit TRBD1. Losses at the gene ends were 2 bases for V and 1 base for J; bases not matched to a gene: 8. This CDR3 has 17 amino acids. The germline V gene has CDR1 SGHVS and CDR2 FQNEAQ. The CDR3 loop reads CASSLYLDRGLSYEQYF. The CDR3 DNA follows: TGTGCCAGCAGCTTATATTTAGACAGGGGGCTTTCCTACGAGCAGTACTTC.

Many counts were recorded for this clonotype. The chain couples TRBV20-1 to TRBJ2-4; D is unclear. Per germline, CDR1 DFQATT and CDR2 SNEGSKA (reference sequence). The CDR3 extends over 13 amino acids. Trimming removed 2 bases from V and 8 bases from J, with 13 bases in between. The CDR3 region is CSARTALLDIQYF. The CDR3 nucleotides read TGCAGTGCTAGAACAGCGCTCCTAGACATTCAGTACTTC.

As for this clonotype: A much larger clone differs by one base, so this may be a read error. The rearrangement links TRBV20-1 to TRBJ2-3; possible D gene TRBD1, 5 bases. The V and J ends lost 5 bases and 1 base respectively, with 16 bases between them. This CDR3 is 15 amino acids long. Germline V CDR1 and CDR2: DFQATT, SNEGSKA (reference sequence). CDR3 sequence: CSACSGLVGTDTQYF. The DNA for the CDR3 is TGCAGTGCTTGCTCAGGGCTAGTGGGCACAGATACGCAGTATTTT.

This clonotype was detected only a few times. The chain uses TRBV19 and TRBJ2-7; 8 nucleotides match TRBD1. The CDR3 totals 14 residues. The trim removed 4 bases at V and 3 bases at J, leaving 5 bases unmatched. Looked up from germline, CDR1 is LNHDA and CDR2 is SQIVND (reference sequence). The chain's CDR3 is CASSKTTGDYEQYF. CDR3 DNA: TGTGCCAGTAGTAAAACGACAGGGGACTACGAGCAGTACTTC.

The table lists this clonotype with many counts. The CDR3 nucleotides read TGTGCCAGCAGTGGGGGGGCCGGGAGGGGCTATGGCTACACCTTC. Protein sequence: CASSGGAGRGYGYTF. The chain uses TRBV2 and TRBJ1-2, with D possibly being TRBD1 (6 bases). With 4 bases removed from V and 4 bases from J, the gap between germline ends came to 16 bases. The CDR3 consists of 15 residues. Germline V lookup: CDR1 SNHLY, CDR2 FYNNEI.

This clonotype was detected a few times. The rearrangement links TRBV9 to TRBJ2-1; 12 positions match TRBD2. Germline CDR1 reads SGDLS; CDR2 reads YYNGEE. The junction had 9 bases not matched to a gene; V was cut back by 4 bases and J by 7 bases. The CDR3 length is 16 residues. DNA for the CDR3: TGTGCCAGCAGCTCGTCCCCTAGCGGGGGGGAGAATGAGCAGTTCTTC. It codes for CASSSSPSGGENEQFF.